This TCR beta chain derives from a study of CD8+CD57+ T cells in acquired aplastic anemia. CDR3 and TCR beta VDJ profiling relied on genomic DNA as the template. TCRdb re-derived calls from the reads in MiXCR, one entry per CDR3 protein. The profile shows around 200,000 distinct CDR3 sequences, roughly three fifths of them singletons. Germline CDR1 and CDR2: ENHRY and SYGVKD. V lost 4 bases and J lost 5, with 15 bases in between. CDR3 length equals 16 residues. The authors sequenced patients whose flow cytometry had shown CD8+CD57+ cell expansion. The sequence was collected from a human donor with aplastic anemia. The V gene is TRBV10-3, the J gene TRBJ1-6; D may be TRBD1 (6 bases). The source material was sorted CD4+, CD8+, or CD8+CD57+ T cells (not recorded which) from PBMCs. CDR3 region: CAISVRGVNDNSPLHF. CDR3 bases: TGTGCCATCAGTGTGAGGGGGGTCAATGATAATTCACCCCTCCACTTT.